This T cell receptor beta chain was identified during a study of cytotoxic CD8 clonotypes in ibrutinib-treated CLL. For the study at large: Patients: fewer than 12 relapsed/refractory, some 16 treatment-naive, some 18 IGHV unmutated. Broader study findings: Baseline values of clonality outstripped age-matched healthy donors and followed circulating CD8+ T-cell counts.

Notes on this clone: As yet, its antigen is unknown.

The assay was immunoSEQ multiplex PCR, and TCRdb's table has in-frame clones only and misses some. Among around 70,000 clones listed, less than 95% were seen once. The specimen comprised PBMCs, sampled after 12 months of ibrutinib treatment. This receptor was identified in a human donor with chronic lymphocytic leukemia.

Here the CDR3 DNA reads TGTGCCAGCTCACCACCGTCCGGGGGCTATGGCTACACCTTC. The encoded protein is CASSPPSGGYGYTF. The gene calls are TRBV18 and TRBJ1-2; TRBD1 is a possible D gene (5 bases). CDR3 size: 14 residues. V lost 0 bases to trimming and J lost 4 bases, with 9 bases between them. Germline V CDR1 and CDR2: KGHSH, LQKENI.